Below, 18 T cell receptor beta chains from the same sample are listed, as sequenced in a study of CXCR3-negative and CXCR3-positive naive CD8 T cells. Findings of the study overall: In CXCR3-positive naive cells, the TRB CDR3s were more hydrophobic than in CXCR3-negative naive cells.

These receptors lack a known antigen. TRB cDNA libraries were made by UMI-labeled 5' RACE. TCRdb re-called the 5' RACE reads; every CDR3 protein appears as one record, without DNA. The repertoire table contains around 150,000 distinct CDR3 sequences. What was sequenced was naive CXCR3+ CD8+ T cells from blood. The subset denotes: CD45RO-CCR7+CD27+CD95- naive CD8+ T cells expressing CXCR3 (TNR3+). Source of these receptors: a human donor in good health. Some clones in this sample may be carry-over from other donors' samples.

V is TRBV7-6 and J is TRBJ2-4; checking the TCRdb D call of TRBD1 is not possible without DNA. The germline V gene encodes CDR1 SGHVS and CDR2 FNYEAQ. This CDR3 spans 16 amino acids. The CDR3 loop reads CASSSGTGTEKNIQYF.

The CDR3 reads CASSKGDRYSYEQYF. V usage is TRBV16 and J usage is TRBJ2-7; TCRdb's D call of TRBD1 is untestable without DNA. Germline CDR1 is KGHSY and CDR2 is FQNENV. The CDR3 length is 15 residues.

The chain couples TRBV29-1 to TRBJ2-1; TCRdb returns TRBD1, unconfirmable since there is no DNA. The CDR3 totals 14 residues. Germline V gene sequence: CDR1 SQVTM, CDR2 ANQGSEA. The CDR3 loop reads CSVAAGTTYNEQFF.

The V and J genes are TRBV12-3 or TRBV12-4 and TRBJ2-3. The CDR3 runs to 18 residues. Here the CDR3 reads CASSFVPYERPSTDTQYF.

The chain recombines TRBV29-1 with TRBJ1-4; the D gene TCRdb calls, TRBD1, cannot be checked with no DNA. The germline CDR1 and CDR2 sequences are SQVTM and ANQGSEA. The CDR3 length is 15 residues. CDR3 sequence reads: CSVEDTGSTNEKLFF.

V is TRBV28 and J is TRBJ2-7; lacking DNA, the TRBD1 call made by TCRdb goes unchecked. CDR1 and CDR2 (germline): MDHEN, SYDVKM. The CDR3 runs 12 residues. CDR3 sequence reads: CASREGVGEQYF.

This sequence joins TRBV7-6 and TRBJ2-5; TCRdb's D call, TRBD2, is unchecked because there is no DNA. The CDR3 totals 15 residues. Germline CDR1 SGHVS, CDR2 FNYEAQ. The chain's CDR3 is CASSLNGLLQETQYF.

The V call is TRBV29-1, the J call TRBJ2-1; TCRdb reports TRBD2, a call that lacks DNA to check it against. The CDR3 is 14 residues long. Germline V gives CDR1 SQVTM, CDR2 ANQGSEA. The chain's CDR3 is CSVPGTSGVNEQFF.

The chain uses TRBV5-1 and TRBJ2-7; as DNA is missing, the TRBD1 call by TCRdb cannot be tested. The germline CDR1 and CDR2 sequences are SGHRS and YFSETQ. The CDR3 loop spans 16 amino acids. The CDR3 protein is CASSPTPGQATYEQYF.

The chain couples TRBV12-3 or TRBV12-4 to TRBJ2-2; TCRdb's D gene call, TRBD1, goes unchecked for lack of DNA. There are 19 residues in the CDR3. CDR3: CASSFYTPQGLGDTGELFF.

This chain links TRBV27 with TRBJ2-2. The CDR3 covers 14 residues. Per the germline V gene, CDR1 is MNHEY and CDR2 is SMNVEV (reference sequence). The CDR3 is CASSGFGVGGELFF.

The chain has TRBV12-3 or TRBV12-4 and TRBJ1-6; the D call from TCRdb, TRBD1, cannot be confirmed without DNA. The CDR3 loop spans 12 amino acids. This chain's CDR3 is CASTGLGSPLHF.

The gene calls are TRBV20-1 and TRBJ2-1. The CDR3 runs 13 residues. Looked up from germline, CDR1 is DFQATT and CDR2 is SNEGSKA (reference sequence). The CDR3: CSARVLVNNEQFF.

The chain has TRBV29-1 and TRBJ1-4. Germline assignment: CDR1 SQVTM and CDR2 ANQGSEA. The CDR3 covers 14 residues. The chain's CDR3 is CSVESGEVNEKLFF.

The chain joins TRBV6-2 or TRBV6-3 to TRBJ2-1; TCRdb returns TRBD1, unconfirmable since there is no DNA. The CDR3 has 14 residues. In germline, CDR1 is MNHEY, CDR2 SVGEGT. The CDR3 sequence is CASSWGTGVNEQFF.

The chain carries TRBV28 and TRBJ2-1. CDR1 is MDHEN and CDR2 is SYDVKM in the germline V gene. The CDR3 consists of 14 residues. CDR3 in amino acids: CASSTRRRFNEQFF.

The chain links TRBV29-1 to TRBJ1-1; TCRdb names TRBD1, which stays unverified in the absence of DNA. Germline-derived CDR1 and CDR2 are SQVTM and ANQGSEA. The CDR3 totals 15 residues. The chain's CDR3 is CSVEDRGGQGTEAFF. The full variable domain, in which reference TRBV29-1 and TRBJ1-1 provide the parts outside the CDR3, is SAVISQKPSRDICQRGTSLTIQCQVDSQVTMMFWYRQQPGQSLTLIATANQGSEATYESGFVIDKFPISRPNLTFSTLTVSNMSPEDSSIYLCSVEDRGGQGTEAFFGQGTRLTVV.

V gene TRBV20-1 combines with J gene TRBJ2-7; absent DNA, TCRdb's TRBD2 call cannot be checked. The germline gives CDR1 DFQATT, CDR2 SNEGSKA (reference sequence). The CDR3 runs 15 residues. The CDR3 here is CSARPGTGRIYEQYF.